A single sample gave rise to the 15 T cell receptor beta chains below, sequenced in a study of shared clonotypes between healthy human individuals. The naive CD8 fraction comprised CD45RO-negative cells positively selected for CCR7 and excluded terminally differentiated effector memory CD45RA+ cells. The data were produced by immunoSEQ multiplex PCR, yet TCRdb's version contains in-frame clones alone and is incomplete. The data show under 2,000,000 clones, around 96% seen once. Sequencing was done on a sample of naive CD8+ T cells sorted from blood. These receptors were collected from a man between 18 and 29 years old in good health.

The chain combines TRBV4-3 with TRBJ2-1; D remains unclear. This CDR3 is built from 13 residues. Germline CDR1 is LGHNA and CDR2 is YSLEER. Between the trimmed V and J ends, which lost 2 bases and 7 bases, there was a span of 9 bases. The CDR3 spells CASSQILPNEQFF. In DNA form, the CDR3 reads TGCGCCAGCAGCCAAATCCTTCCGAATGAGCAGTTCTTC.

The rearrangement links TRBV4-3 to TRBJ2-7; 12 bases fit TRBD2. This CDR3 is 15 amino acids long. Germline V lookup: CDR1 LGHNA, CDR2 YSLEER. The J segment lost 5 bases and the V segment lost 1 base, leaving 3 bases of the junction unmatched. The CDR3 DNA sequence: TGCGCCAGCAGCCAAGGACTAGCGGGAGACGACGAGCAGTACTTC. It codes for CASSQGLAGDDEQYF.

This rearrangement joins TRBV7-6 to TRBJ2-2; 8 bases are a match to TRBD1. Germline CDR1 reads SGHVS; CDR2 reads FNYEAQ. The CDR3 contains 14 residues. Trimming at V came to 4 bases and at J to 5 bases, leaving 3 bases not matched to a gene. CDR3 loop: CASSSYRGTGELFF. CDR3 nucleotides: TGTGCCAGCAGCTCGTACAGGGGGACCGGGGAGCTGTTTTTT. The variable domain in full, with the rest retrieved from reference TRBV7-6 and TRBJ2-2, is GAGVSQSPRYKVTKRGQDVALRCDPISGHVSLYWYRQALGQGPEFLTYFNYEAQQDKSGLPNDRFSAERPEGSISTLTIQRTEQRDSAMYRCASSSYRGTGELFFGEGSRLTVL.

The V gene is TRBV4-1, the J gene TRBJ1-4; the D is unclear. The CDR3 is 14 amino acids. CDR1 and CDR2 from the germline V gene are MGHRA and YSYEKL. V was cut by 1 base and J by 6 bases, with 9 bases left in between. The CDR3 DNA reads as TGCGCCAGCAGCCAAGTCCATCCTTATGAAAAACTGTTTTTT. It is translated as CASSQVHPYEKLFF.

This clone was detected only a few times. The sample contains more than one DNA sequence encoding this CDR3. The gene calls are TRBV4-1 and TRBJ2-7; D is unclear. V lost 0 bases and J 2 bases, leaving 5 bases between the germline ends. The germline V gene has CDR1 MGHRA and CDR2 YSYEKL. The CDR3 consists of 13 residues. CDR3 bases: TGCGCCAGCAGCCAAGACAGGACCTACGAGCAGTACTTC. Residues: CASSQDRTYEQYF.

This clone was detected only a few times. This sample also contains other DNA sequences that code for the same CDR3. The chain combines TRBV5-6 with TRBJ1-5, with D perhaps matching TRBD1 (6 bases). The CDR3 extends over 14 amino acids. Trimming removed 0 bases at V and 6 bases at J, with 10 bases between. Germline CDR1 is SGHDT and CDR2 is YYEEEE. CDR3 loop: CASSLATGIQPQHF. The CDR3 DNA sequence: TGTGCCAGCAGCTTGGCCACAGGGATTCAGCCCCAGCATTTT. Full variable domain (outside the CDR3, taken from reference TRBV5-6 and TRBJ1-5): DAGVTQSPTHLIKTRGQQVTLRCSPKSGHDTVSWYQQALGQGPQFIFQYYEEEERQRGNFPDRFSGHQFPNYSSELNVNALLLGDSALYLCASSLATGIQPQHFGDGTRLSIL.

This chain uses TRBV5-6 with TRBJ2-5; the D gene is possibly TRBD1 (7 bases). The end of the DNA is better explained by TRBJ2-7, so the J call may be wrong. CDR1 and CDR2 (germline): SGHDT, YYEEEE. The CDR3 is 15 amino acids. The CDR3 here is CASSLTLQGGYEQYF. For the CDR3, the DNA is TGTGCCAGCAGCTTAACCCTCCAGGGGGGATACGAGCAGTACTTC.

This chain uses TRBV7-9 with TRBJ2-1, with 14 bases aligning to TRBD2. V lost 5 bases to trimming and J lost 3 bases; unmatched junction nucleotides: 6. The CDR3 loop spans 17 amino acids. The germline CDR1 and CDR2 sequences are SEHNR and FQNEAQ (reference sequence). DNA of the CDR3: TGTGCCAGCAGCCGACTAGCGGGAGGGGGGCTCTACAATGAGCAGTTCTTC. Its protein is CASSRLAGGGLYNEQFF.

The V call is TRBV7-6, the J call TRBJ2-7; TRBD1 matches at 7 bases. This CDR3 is 16 amino acids long. V gave up 0 bases and J gave up 0 bases; unmatched junction bases: 5. Per the germline V gene, CDR1 is SGHVS and CDR2 is FNYEAQ. CDR3 DNA: TGTGCCAGCAGCTTAGCTGTGGGACAGAGCTCCTACGAGCAGTACTTC. Its protein product is CASSLAVGQSSYEQYF.

This clone was picked up one time. The genes are TRBV27 and TRBJ2-7; D may be TRBD1 (6 bases). Germline V gene sequence: CDR1 MNHEY, CDR2 SMNVEV (reference sequence). The CDR3 is 14 residues long. Trimming stripped 5 bases from V and 5 bases from J, with 16 bases between. The CDR3 DNA reads as TGTGCCAGCAGTCCGACACAGGGTGGAGACGAGCAGTACTTC. Translating it yields CASSPTQGGDEQYF.

CDR3 coding DNA: TGTGCCACCAGCAGAGAAGGTGGGGGTATTCAGCCCCAGCATTTT. Amino acid sequence: CATSREGGGIQPQHF. The rearrangement uses TRBV15 and TRBJ1-5, with D perhaps TRBD1 (5 bases). This CDR3 region has 15 residues. Germline V gene sequence: CDR1 LNHNV, CDR2 YYDKDF (reference sequence). Deletions cut 0 bases from V and 6 bases from J, with 12 bases between.

The chain employs TRBV27 and TRBJ1-1; D unclear. The CDR3 runs 15 residues. From germline, CDR1 is MNHEY and CDR2 SMNVEV (reference sequence). V lost 8 bases to trimming and J lost 0 bases, with 16 bases between them. CDR3 nucleotides: TGTGCCAGCTATACACCCGGCTCTATGAACACTGAAGCTTTCTTT. It specifies CASYTPGSMNTEAFF.

This clone appeared a single time. This same CDR3 is encoded by further DNA sequences in the sample. V and J are TRBV9 and TRBJ2-1, with 9 nucleotides matching TRBD2. This CDR3 comprises 16 residues. J lost 2 bases, V lost 0 bases, and 3 bases had no gene match. CDR1 is SGDLS, CDR2 YYNGEE, per germline. In nucleotides, the CDR3 is TGTGCCAGCAGCGTAGGACTAGCGGATACCTACAATGAGCAGTTCTTC. Its translation is CASSVGLADTYNEQFF.

This chain links TRBV9 with TRBJ2-5; D not resolved. Germline CDR1 is SGDLS and CDR2 is YYNGEE. V lost 2 bases to trimming and J lost 0 bases, with 14 bases between them. The CDR3 consists of 16 residues. This chain's CDR3 is CASSVGNYIHQETQYF. CDR3 sequence (DNA): TGTGCCAGCAGCGTCGGTAACTACATCCACCAAGAGACCCAGTACTTC.

The genes are TRBV11-2 and TRBJ2-7; D uncertain. There are 13 residues in the CDR3. The germline V and J ends were trimmed by 8 bases and 6 bases, with 17 bases remaining between them. Looked up from germline, CDR1 is SGHAT and CDR2 is FQNNGV. The CDR3 loop is CASSNSLGSEQYF. In DNA, the CDR3 is TGTGCCAGCTCCAACTCCCTAGGATCCGAGCAGTACTTC.